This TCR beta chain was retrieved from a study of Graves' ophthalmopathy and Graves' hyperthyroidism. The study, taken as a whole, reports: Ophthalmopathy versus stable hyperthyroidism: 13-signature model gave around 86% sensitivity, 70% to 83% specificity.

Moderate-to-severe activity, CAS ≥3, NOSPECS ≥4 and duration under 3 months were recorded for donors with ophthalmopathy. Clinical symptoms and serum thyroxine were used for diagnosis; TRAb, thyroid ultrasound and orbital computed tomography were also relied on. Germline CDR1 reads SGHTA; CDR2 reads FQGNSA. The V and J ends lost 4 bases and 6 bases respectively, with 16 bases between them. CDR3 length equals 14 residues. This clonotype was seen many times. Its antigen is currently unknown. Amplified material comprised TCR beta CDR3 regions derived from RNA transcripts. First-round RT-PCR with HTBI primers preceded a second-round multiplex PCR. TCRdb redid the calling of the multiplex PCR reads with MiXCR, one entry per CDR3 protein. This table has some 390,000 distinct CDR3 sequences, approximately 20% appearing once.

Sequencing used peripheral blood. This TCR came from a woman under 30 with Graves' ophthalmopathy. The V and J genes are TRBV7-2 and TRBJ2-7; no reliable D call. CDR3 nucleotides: TGTGCCAGCAGCTCCCCACTGAAAAGGGCCGAGCAGTACTTC. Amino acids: CASSSPLKRAEQYF.